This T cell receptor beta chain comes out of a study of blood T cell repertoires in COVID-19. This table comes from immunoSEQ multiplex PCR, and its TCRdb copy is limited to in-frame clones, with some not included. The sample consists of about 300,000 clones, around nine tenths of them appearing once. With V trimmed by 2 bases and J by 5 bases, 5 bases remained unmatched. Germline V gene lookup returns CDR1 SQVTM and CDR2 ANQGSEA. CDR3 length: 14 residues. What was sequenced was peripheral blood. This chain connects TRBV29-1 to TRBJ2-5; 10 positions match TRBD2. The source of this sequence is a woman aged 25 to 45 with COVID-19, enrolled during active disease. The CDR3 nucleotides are TGCAGCGTTGAAATAGCGGGGGGAGGTGAGACCCAGTACTTC. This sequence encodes CSVEIAGGGETQYF. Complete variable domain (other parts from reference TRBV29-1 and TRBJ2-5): SAVISQKPSRDICQRGTSLTIQCQVDSQVTMMFWYRQQPGQSLTLIATANQGSEATYESGFVIDKFPISRPNLTFSTLTVSNMSPEDSSIYLCSVEIAGGGETQYFGPGTRLLVL.